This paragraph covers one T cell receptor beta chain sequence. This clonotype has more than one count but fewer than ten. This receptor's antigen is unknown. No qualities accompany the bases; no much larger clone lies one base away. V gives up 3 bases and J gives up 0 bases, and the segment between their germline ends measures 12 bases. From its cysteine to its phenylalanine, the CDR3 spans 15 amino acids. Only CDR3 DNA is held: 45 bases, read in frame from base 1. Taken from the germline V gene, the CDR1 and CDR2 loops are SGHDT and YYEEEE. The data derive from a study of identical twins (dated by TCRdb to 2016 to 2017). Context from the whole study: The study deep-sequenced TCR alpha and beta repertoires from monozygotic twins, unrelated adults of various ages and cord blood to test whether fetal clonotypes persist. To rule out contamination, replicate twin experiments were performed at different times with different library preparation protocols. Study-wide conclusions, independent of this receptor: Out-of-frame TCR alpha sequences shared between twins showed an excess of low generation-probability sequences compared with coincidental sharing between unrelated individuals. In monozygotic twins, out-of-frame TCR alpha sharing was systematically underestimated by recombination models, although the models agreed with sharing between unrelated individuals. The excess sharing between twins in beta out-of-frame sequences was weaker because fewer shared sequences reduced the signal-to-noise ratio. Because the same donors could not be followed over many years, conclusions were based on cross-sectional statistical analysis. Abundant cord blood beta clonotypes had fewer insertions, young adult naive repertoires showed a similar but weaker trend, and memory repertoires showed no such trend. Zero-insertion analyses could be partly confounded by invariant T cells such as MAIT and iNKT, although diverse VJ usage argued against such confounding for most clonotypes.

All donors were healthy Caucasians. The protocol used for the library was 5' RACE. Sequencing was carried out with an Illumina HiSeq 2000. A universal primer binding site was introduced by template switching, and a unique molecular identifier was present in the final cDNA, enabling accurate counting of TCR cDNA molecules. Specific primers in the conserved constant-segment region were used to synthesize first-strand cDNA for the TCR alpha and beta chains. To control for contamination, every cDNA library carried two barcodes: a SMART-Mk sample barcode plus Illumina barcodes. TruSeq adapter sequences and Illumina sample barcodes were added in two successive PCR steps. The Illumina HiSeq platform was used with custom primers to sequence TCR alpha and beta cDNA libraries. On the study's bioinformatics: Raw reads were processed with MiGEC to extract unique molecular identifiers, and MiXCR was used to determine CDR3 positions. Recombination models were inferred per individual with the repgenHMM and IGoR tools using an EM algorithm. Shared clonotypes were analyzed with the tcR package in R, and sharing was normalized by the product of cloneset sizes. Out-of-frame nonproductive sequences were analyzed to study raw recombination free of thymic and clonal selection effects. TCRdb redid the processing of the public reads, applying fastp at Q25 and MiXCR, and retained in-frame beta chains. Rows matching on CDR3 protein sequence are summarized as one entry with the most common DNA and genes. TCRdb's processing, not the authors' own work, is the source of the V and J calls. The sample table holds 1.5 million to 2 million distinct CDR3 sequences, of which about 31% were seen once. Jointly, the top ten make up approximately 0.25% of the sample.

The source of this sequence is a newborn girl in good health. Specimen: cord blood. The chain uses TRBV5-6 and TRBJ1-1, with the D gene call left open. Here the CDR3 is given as CASSSRPTLNTEAFF. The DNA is TGTGCCAGCAGCTCGCGACCGACCTTGAACACTGAAGCTTTCTTT.